These 3 T cell receptor beta chains share one sample of origin, sequenced in a study of response to subunit inactivated influenza vaccine. TCRdb re-analysed the RT-PCR reads in MiXCR, keeping a single row per CDR3 protein. The table includes hundreds of thousands of distinct CDR3 sequences, approximately 14% detected once. The sample here was PBMCs from blood, taken 11 to 12 days after vaccination. These receptor sequences come from a man in his fifties who received an inactivated influenza vaccine.

This clonotype has more than one count but fewer than ten. The chain employs TRBV28 and TRBJ2-7, with 9 bases aligning to TRBD2. This CDR3 region has 16 residues. V lost 6 bases, J lost 3 bases, and 12 bases stayed unmatched. Germline V lookup: CDR1 MDHEN, CDR2 SYDVKM. The CDR3 coding sequence is TGTGCCAGCAGCCCACGAGGACTAGCGAGGGGCTACGAGCAGTACTTC. Translation gives CASSPRGLARGYEQYF. The whole variable domain, remainder taken from reference TRBV28 and TRBJ2-7, is DVKVTQSSRYLVKRTGEKVFLECVQDMDHENMFWYRQDPGLGLRLIYFSYDVKMKEKGDIPEGYSVSREKKERFSLILESASTNQTSMYLCASSPRGLARGYEQYFGPGTRLTVT.

V usage is TRBV29-1 and J usage is TRBJ2-7; weak D call: TRBD1 (6 bases). This CDR3 contains 13 residues. Trimming left V 5 bases short and J 0 bases short, with 11 bases between. CDR1 SQVTM and CDR2 ANQGSEA come from the germline V gene. The CDR3 bases are TGCAGCGTTCGGCAGGGGACCTCCTACGAGCAGTACTTC. Translated: CSVRQGTSYEQYF.

V usage is TRBV4-3 and J usage is TRBJ2-7; D might be TRBD1 or TRBD2, each matching 5 bases. V was pared by 0 bases and J by 6 bases, with 9 bases between. Germline V CDR1 and CDR2: LGHNA, YSLEER. This CDR3 is built from 13 residues. DNA for the CDR3: TGCGCCAGCAGCCAAGATACCGGGACCGAGCAGTACTTC. Amino acids: CASSQDTGTEQYF.